The 5 T cell receptor beta chains listed next were all sequenced from one sample in a study of cytomegalovirus exposure and HLA in healthy donors. The PCR made use of 60 Vbeta and 13 Jbeta primers. Here immunoSEQ multiplex PCR was the method, and the copy in TCRdb shows in-frame clones only, minus some. This table holds around 98,000 clones, around three quarters found once. The sample was PBMCs. The source of these receptors is a human donor in good health.

The chain links TRBV4-1 to TRBJ1-4, with 7 bases that match TRBD1. The trim removed 7 bases at V and 0 bases at J, leaving 2 bases unmatched. Germline CDR1 MGHRA, CDR2 YSYEKL. The CDR3 consists of 14 residues. CDR3 DNA: TGCGCCAGCACCGGGACAGCAACTAATGAAAAACTGTTTTTT. This codes for CASTGTATNEKLFF.

V gene TRBV6-1 combines with J gene TRBJ1-5; D remains unclear. CDR1 and CDR2 from the germline V gene are MNHNS and SASEGT. The CDR3 has 14 residues. Trimming cost V 6 bases and J 4 bases, with 13 bases left between them. CDR3 protein: CASSPLSGNQPQHF. CDR3 sequence (DNA): TGTGCCAGCAGCCCCCTCTCGGGGAATCAGCCCCAGCATTTT.

CDR3 sequence (DNA): TGTGCCAGCAGCAGCAGGGAATCCTCCTACGAGCAGTACTTC. It translates to CASSSRESSYEQYF. The chain is built from TRBV5-4 and TRBJ2-7; maybe TRBD1 (5 bases). This CDR3 is built from 14 residues. V was cut by 4 bases and J by 0 bases, with 11 bases left in between. Germline CDR1 reads SGHNT; CDR2 reads YYREEE (reference sequence).

The chain couples TRBV5-1 to TRBJ2-7; a possible D gene is TRBD2 (7 bases). The V end was cut by 0 bases, the J end by 5 bases, with 12 bases between. Germline V gives CDR1 SGHRS, CDR2 YFSETQ. There are 14 residues in the CDR3. CDR3 in amino acids: CASSLVGGANEQYF. CDR3 DNA sequence: TGCGCCAGCAGCTTGGTAGGGGGGGCCAACGAGCAGTACTTC.

V and J are TRBV15 and TRBJ1-1, with TRBD1 as a possible D gene (5 bases). With 0 bases removed from V and 5 bases from J, the gap between germline ends came to 10 bases. Germline CDR1 and CDR2: LNHNV and YYDKDF (reference sequence). CDR3 length: 14 amino acids. As DNA, the CDR3 is TGTGCCACCAGCAGAGACAGGGTAGGGACTGAAGCTTTCTTT. Amino acids: CATSRDRVGTEAFF.